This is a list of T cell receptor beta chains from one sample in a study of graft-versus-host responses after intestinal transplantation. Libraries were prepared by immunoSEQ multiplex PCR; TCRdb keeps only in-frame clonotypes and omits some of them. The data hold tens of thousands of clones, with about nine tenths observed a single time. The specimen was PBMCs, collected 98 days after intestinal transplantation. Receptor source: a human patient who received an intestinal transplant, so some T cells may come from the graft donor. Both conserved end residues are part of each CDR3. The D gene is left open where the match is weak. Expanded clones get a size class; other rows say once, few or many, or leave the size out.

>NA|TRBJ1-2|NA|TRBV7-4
TGTGCCAGCACCCCCGAGATAGGGAACGGTGGCTACACCTTC
CASTPEIGNGGYTF
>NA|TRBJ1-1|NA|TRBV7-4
TGTGCCAGCACCCAACCCGCCAACACTGAAGCTTTCTTT
CASTQPANTEAFF
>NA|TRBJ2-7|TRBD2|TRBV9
TGTGCCAGCAGCGGGGGGACTAGCGGGAGGAGCGAGCAGTACTTC
CASSGGTSGRSEQYF
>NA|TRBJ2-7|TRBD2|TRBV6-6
TGTGCCAGCAGTTACACTAGCGGGGGGGCCTACGAGCAGTACTTC
CASSYTSGGAYEQYF
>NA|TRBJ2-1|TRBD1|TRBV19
TGTGCCAGTAGTGTACCCCGGGACAGGGGAGCTGAGCAGTTCTTC
CASSVPRDRGAEQFF
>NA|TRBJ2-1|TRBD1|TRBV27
TGTGCCAGCATTCTCGAGAGGGGGCACAATGAGCAGTTCTTC
CASILERGHNEQFF
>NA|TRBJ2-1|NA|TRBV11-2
TGTGCCAGCAGCTTAGATCACGGGATCAATGAGCAGTTCTTC
CASSLDHGINEQFF
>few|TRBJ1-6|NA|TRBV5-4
TGTGCCAGCAGCTTCGGGGGATTCACCTATAATTCACCCCTCCACTTT
CASSFGGFTYNSPLHF
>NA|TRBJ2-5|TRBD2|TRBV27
TGTGCCAGCAGTTTAACTAGCGGTGCCCAAGAGACCCAGTACTTC
CASSLTSGAQETQYF
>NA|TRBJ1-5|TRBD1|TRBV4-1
TGCGCCAGCAGCCAAGCTAGGACAGGGGGGGATCAGCCCCAGCATTTT
CASSQARTGGDQPQHF
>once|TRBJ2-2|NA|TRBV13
TGTGCCAGCAGCCATATGGGAGGCACCGGGGAGCTGTTTTTT
CASSHMGGTGELFF
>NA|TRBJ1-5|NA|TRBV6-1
TGTGCCAGCAGTGAAGGAGGATGGGGTCAGCCCCAGCATTTT
CASSEGGWGQPQHF
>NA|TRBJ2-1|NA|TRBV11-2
TGTGCCAGCAGCCCCCTCCCCGCGGCGGAGCAGTTCTTC
CASSPLPAAEQFF
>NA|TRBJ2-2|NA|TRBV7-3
TGTGCCAGCAGCTTAGACTTCAACACCGGGGAGCTGTTTTTT
CASSLDFNTGELFF
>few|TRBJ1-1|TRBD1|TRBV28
TGTGCCAGCAGTTTATCGACAGGGGCTAGGAGCACTGAAGCTTTCTTT
CASSLSTGARSTEAFF
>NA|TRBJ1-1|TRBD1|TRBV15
TGTGCCACCAGCAGAGATCCAGCGACAGGGCGGGCTGAAGCTTTCTTT
CATSRDPATGRAEAFF
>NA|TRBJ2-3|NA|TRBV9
TGTGCCAGCAGCCCCCTAGGGGGTAGCTCCGCAGATACGCAGTATTTT
CASSPLGGSSADTQYF
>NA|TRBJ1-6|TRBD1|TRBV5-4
TGTGCCAGCAGCCGGACAGGGGACTCACCCCTCCACTTT
CASSRTGDSPLHF